This T cell receptor (beta chain) emerged from a study of beta chain features in type 1 diabetes. Sampling consisted of one heparinised blood draw per donor, averaging roughly 100 mL. Of note for this clone: Its target is not known.

Broader study findings: The naive, central memory and Treg TCRB repertoires of patients appeared to be more similar to one another than those of healthy donors.

All of the isolated RNA was reverse transcribed, so expressed TCRB transcripts were sequenced. Repertoires were generated with immunoSEQ multiplex PCR, while TCRdb's copy carries only in-frame clones and drops some. The sample includes about 360,000 clones, around 13% of them seen just once. The sequencing input was naive CD4+ T cells from blood. This TCR derives from a man aged 18 to 30 in good health.

The CDR3 spells CASKRDRVARGEQYF. The DNA for the CDR3 is TGTGCCAGCAAACGGGACAGGGTGGCTCGGGGGGAGCAGTACTTC. The chain couples TRBV7-8 to TRBJ2-7, with TRBD1 identical over 9 bases. V dropped 7 bases and J dropped 7; count of bases not matched to a gene: 14. Germline CDR1 is SGHVS and CDR2 is FQNEAQ. The CDR3 is 15 residues long.